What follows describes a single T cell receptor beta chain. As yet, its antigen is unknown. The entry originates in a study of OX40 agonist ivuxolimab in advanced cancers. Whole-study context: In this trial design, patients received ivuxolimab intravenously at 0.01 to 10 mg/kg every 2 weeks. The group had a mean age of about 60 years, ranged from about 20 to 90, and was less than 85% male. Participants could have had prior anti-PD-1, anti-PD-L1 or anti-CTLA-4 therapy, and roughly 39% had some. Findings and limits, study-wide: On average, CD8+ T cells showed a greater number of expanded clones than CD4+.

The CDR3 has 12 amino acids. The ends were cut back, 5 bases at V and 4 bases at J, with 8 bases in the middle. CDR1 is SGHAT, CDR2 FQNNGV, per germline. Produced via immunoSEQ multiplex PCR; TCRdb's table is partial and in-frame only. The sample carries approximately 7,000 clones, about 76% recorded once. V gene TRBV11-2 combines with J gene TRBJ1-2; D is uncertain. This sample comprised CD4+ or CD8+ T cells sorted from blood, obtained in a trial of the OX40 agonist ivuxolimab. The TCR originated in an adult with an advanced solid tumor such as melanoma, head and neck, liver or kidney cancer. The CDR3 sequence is CASSPGGYGYTF. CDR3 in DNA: TGTGCCAGCAGCCCAGGTGGCTATGGCTACACCTTC.